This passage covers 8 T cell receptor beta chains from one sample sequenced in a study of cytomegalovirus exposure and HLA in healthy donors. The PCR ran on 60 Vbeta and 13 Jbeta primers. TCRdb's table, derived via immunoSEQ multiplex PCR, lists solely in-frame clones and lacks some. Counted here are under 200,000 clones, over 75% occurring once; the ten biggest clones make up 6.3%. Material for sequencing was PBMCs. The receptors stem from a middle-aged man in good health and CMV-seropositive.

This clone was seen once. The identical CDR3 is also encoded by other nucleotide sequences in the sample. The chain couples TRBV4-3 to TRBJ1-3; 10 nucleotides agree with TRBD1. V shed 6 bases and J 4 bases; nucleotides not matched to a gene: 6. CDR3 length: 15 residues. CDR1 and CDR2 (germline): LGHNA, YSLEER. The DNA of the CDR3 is TGCGCCAGCAGTCAGGACAGGGGGTCGGGAAACACCATATATTTT. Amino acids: CASSQDRGSGNTIYF.

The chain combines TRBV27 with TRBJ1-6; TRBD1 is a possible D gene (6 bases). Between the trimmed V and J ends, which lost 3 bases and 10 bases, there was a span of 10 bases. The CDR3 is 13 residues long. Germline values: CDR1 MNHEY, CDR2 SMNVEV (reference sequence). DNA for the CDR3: TGTGCCAGCAGTTTCCGGACAGACTCACCCCTCCACTTT. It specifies CASSFRTDSPLHF.

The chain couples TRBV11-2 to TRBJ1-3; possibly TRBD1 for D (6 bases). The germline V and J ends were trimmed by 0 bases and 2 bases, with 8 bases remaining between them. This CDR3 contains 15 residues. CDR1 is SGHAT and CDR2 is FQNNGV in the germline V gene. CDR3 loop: CASSLDGGPGNTIYF. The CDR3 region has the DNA TGTGCCAGCAGCTTAGATGGGGGCCCTGGAAACACCATATATTTT. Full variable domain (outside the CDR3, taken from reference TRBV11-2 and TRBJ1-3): EAGVAQSPRYKIIEKRQSVAFWCNPISGHATLYWYQQILGQGPKLLIQFQNNGVVDDSQLPKDRFSAERLKGVDSTLKIQPAKLEDSAVYLCASSLDGGPGNTIYFGEGSWLTVV.

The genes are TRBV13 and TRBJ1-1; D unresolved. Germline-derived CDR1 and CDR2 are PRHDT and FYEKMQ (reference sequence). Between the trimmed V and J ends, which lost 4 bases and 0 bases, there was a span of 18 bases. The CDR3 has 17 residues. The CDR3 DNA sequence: TGTGCCAGCAGCTCCGGAGCATTTAGAGGGCTGAACACTGAAGCTTTCTTT. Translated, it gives CASSSGAFRGLNTEAFF.

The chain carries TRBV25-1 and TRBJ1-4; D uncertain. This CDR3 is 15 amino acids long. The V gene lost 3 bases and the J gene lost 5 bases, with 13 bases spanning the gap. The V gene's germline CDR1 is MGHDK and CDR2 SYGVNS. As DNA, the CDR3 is TGTGCCAGCAGTGAGTCTCAGTTCCCGAATGAAAAACTGTTTTTT. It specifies CASSESQFPNEKLFF. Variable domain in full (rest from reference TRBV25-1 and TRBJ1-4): EADIYQTPRYLVIGTGKKITLECSQTMGHDKMYWYQQDPGMELHLIHYSYGVNSTEKGDLSSESTVSRIRTEHFPLTLESARPSHTSQYLCASSESQFPNEKLFFGSGTQLSVL.

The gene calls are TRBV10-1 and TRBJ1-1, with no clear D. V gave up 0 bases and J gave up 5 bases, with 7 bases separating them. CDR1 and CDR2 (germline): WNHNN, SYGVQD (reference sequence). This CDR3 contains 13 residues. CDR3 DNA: TGCGCCAGCAGTGAGTCCCGGGGTACTGAAGCTTTCTTT. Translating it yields CASSESRGTEAFF.

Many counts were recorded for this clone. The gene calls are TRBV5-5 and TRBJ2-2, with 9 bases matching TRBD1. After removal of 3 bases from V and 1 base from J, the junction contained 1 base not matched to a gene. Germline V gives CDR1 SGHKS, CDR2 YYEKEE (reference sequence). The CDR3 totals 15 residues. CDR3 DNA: TGTGCCAGCAGCTCGGGACAGGGGAACACCGGGGAGCTGTTTTTT. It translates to CASSSGQGNTGELFF.

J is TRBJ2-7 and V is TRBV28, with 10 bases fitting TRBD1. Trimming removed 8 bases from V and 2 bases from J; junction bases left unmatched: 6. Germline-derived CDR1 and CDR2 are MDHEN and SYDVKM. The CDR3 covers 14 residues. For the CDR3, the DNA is TGTGCCAGCCGCGGGACAGGGGATACCTACGAGCAGTACTTC. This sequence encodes CASRGTGDTYEQYF.